These T cell receptor beta chains were read from a single sample in a study of cytomegalovirus exposure and HLA in healthy donors. Sequencing used immunoSEQ multiplex PCR; TCRdb keeps in-frame clones, though not all of them. The sample includes tens of thousands of clones, 80% to 95% of them seen just once. The sequenced sample consisted of PBMCs. These receptor sequences come from a woman younger than 35 in good health and CMV-seronegative. Each CDR3 is given with its conserved first and last residue. Fields, in order: V gene, CDR3 length, clone size, D gene, J gene, CDR3 DNA, CDR3 protein. D genes are given only for firm matches. Part of the rows lack a size; the others show once, few, many or a class for expanded clones.

TRBV18	16	.	.	TRBJ1-3	TGTGCCAGCTCACCACAGGGACTGCTCTCTGGAAACACCATATATTTT	CASSPQGLLSGNTIYF
TRBV2	13	.	.	TRBJ1-1	TGTGCCAGCAGTGACAGGCTTAACACTGAAGCTTTCTTT	CASSDRLNTEAFF
TRBV2	13	.	.	TRBJ2-5	TGTGCCAGCAGTGGAGGGACTTGGGAGACCCAGTACTTC	CASSGGTWETQYF
TRBV28	14	once	TRBD1	TRBJ2-7	TGTGCCAGCAGTTCCCGGGACAGGGAAGAGGAGCAGTACTTC	CASSSRDREEEQYF
TRBV6-5	15	.	.	TRBJ2-7	TGTGCCAGCAGACGGGGGACAGTGGGGTCCTACGAGCAGTACTTC	CASRRGTVGSYEQYF
TRBV2	14	.	.	TRBJ1-1	TGTGCCAGCAGTTGGGGAGATACTAACACTGAAGCTTTCTTT	CASSWGDTNTEAFF
TRBV4-2	16	.	TRBD1	TRBJ1-2	TGTGCCAGCAGCCAAGATCGGGGACAGGGTGGCTATGGCTACACCTTC	CASSQDRGQGGYGYTF
TRBV30	12	.	TRBD2	TRBJ2-7	TGTGCGCGGGGGGCAGGTTCCCACGAGCAGTACTTC	CARGAGSHEQYF
TRBV27	14	once	.	TRBJ1-6	TGTGCCAGCAGTGCCCTCTGGCAGGATCCGCCCCTCCACTTT	CASSALWQDPPLHF
TRBV9	14	.	TRBD2	TRBJ2-3	TGTGCCAGCAGCGTAGGCGGGGGGGCAGATACGCAGTATTTT	CASSVGGGADTQYF
TRBV30	11	.	.	TRBJ1-1	TGTGCCTGGGACGTTGCGGGGGTAGCTTTCTTT	CAWDVAGVAFF
TRBV5-5	12	.	.	TRBJ1-2	TGTGCCAGCAGCTTAAGCCCGGGTGCCTACACCTTC	CASSLSPGAYTF
TRBV5-4	13	few	TRBD2	TRBJ2-7	TGTGCCAGCAGCCGCGGTCTAGCGGCCGAGCAGTACTTC	CASSRGLAAEQYF
TRBV7-2	17	.	TRBD2	TRBJ2-6	TGTGCCAGCGGCAAACTAGCGGGAGTAAGTGGGGCCAACGTCCTGACTTTC	CASGKLAGVSGANVLTF
TRBV19	14	.	.	TRBJ2-7	TGTGCCAGTAGTAAACGGACAGACACCTACGAGCAGTACTTC	CASSKRTDTYEQYF
TRBV28	16	.	TRBD1	TRBJ2-1	TGTGCCAGCAGGTTTGGGGGACAGGGCTCCTACAATGAGCAGTTCTTC	CASRFGGQGSYNEQFF
TRBV9	15	.	TRBD1	TRBJ2-2	TGTGCCAGCAGCGTAGGACAGGGTTACACCGGGGAGCTGTTTTTT	CASSVGQGYTGELFF
TRBV4-1	16	.	TRBD1	TRBJ1-1	TGCGCCAGCAGCCAAGCGGGACAGGGGGCCAGGGCTGAAGCTTTCTTT	CASSQAGQGARAEAFF
TRBV11-2	14	.	.	TRBJ2-5	TGTGCCAGCAGCTTAGTGGACAGCAAAGAGACCCAGTACTTC	CASSLVDSKETQYF
TRBV5-1	15	.	TRBD1	TRBJ2-1	TGCGCCAGCAGCTTGGGACAGGGGGCAACTAATGAGCAGTTCTTC	CASSLGQGATNEQFF
TRBV2	15	.	TRBD1	TRBJ2-3	TGTGCCAGCACAACGGGACAGGGGGCTAGAGATACGCAGTATTTT	CASTTGQGARDTQYF
TRBV6-1	15	.	TRBD1	TRBJ2-7	TGTGCCAGCAGAGCCAGACAGGGAGTAACCTACGAGCAGTACTTC	CASRARQGVTYEQYF
TRBV5-4	15	.	TRBD2	TRBJ2-1	TGTGCCAGCAGCTTGGGCGGGGGGGCCTACAATGAGCAGTTCTTC	CASSLGGGAYNEQFF